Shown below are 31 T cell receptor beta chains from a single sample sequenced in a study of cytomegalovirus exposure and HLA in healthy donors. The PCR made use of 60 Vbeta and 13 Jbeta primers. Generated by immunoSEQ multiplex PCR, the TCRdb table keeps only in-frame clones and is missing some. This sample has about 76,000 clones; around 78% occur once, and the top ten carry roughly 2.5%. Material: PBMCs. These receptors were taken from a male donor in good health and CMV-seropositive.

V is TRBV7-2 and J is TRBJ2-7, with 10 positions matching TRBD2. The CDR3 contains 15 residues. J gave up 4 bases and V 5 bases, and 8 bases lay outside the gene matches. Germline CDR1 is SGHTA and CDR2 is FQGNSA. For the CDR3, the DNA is TGTGCCAGCAGCCCCGGGACTAGCGCTTCGTACGAGCAGTACTTC. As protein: CASSPGTSASYEQYF.

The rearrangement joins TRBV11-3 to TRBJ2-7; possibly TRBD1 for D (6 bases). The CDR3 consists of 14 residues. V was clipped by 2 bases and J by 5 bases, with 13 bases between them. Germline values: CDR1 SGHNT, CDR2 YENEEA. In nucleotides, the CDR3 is TGTGCCAGCAGCTTAACACAGGGCAAAGACGAGCAGTACTTC. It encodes CASSLTQGKDEQYF.

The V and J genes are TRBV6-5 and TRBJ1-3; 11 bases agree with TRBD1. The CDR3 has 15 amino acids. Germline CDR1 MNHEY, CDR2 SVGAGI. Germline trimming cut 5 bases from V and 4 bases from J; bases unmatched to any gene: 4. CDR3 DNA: TGTGCCAGCAGTCGGACAGGGGGCTTGGGAAACACCATATATTTT. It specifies CASSRTGGLGNTIYF.

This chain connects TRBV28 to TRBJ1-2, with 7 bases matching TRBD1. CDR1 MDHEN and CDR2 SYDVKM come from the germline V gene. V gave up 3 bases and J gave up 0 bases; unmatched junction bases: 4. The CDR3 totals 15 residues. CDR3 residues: CASSFPTGSNYGYTF. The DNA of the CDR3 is TGTGCCAGCAGTTTTCCGACAGGGTCTAACTATGGCTACACCTTC.

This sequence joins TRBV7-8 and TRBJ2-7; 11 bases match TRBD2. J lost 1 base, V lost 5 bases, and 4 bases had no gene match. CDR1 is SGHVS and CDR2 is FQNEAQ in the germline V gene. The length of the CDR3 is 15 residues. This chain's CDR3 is CASSAGLAASYEQYF. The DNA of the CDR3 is TGTGCCAGCAGCGCGGGACTAGCGGCTTCCTACGAGCAGTACTTC.

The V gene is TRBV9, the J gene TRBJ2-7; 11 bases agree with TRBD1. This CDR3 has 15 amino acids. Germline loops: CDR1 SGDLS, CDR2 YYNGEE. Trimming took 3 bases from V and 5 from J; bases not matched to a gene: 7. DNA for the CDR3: TGTGCCAGCAGCGAAGGCGGGACAGGGGGTCACGAGCAGTACTTC. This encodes CASSEGGTGGHEQYF. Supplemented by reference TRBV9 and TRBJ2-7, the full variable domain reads DSGVTQTPKHLITATGQRVTLRCSPRSGDLSVYWYQQSLDQGLQFLIQYYNGEERAKGNILERFSAQQFPDLHSELNLSSLELGDSALYFCASSEGGTGGHEQYFGPGTRLTVT.

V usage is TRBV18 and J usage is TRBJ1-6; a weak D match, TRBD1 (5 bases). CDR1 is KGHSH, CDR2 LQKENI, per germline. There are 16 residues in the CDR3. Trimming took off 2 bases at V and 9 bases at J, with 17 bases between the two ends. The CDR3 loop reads CASSPGASGLGSPLHF. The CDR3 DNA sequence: TGTGCCAGCTCACCAGGAGCTTCAGGGTTAGGTTCACCCCTCCACTTT.

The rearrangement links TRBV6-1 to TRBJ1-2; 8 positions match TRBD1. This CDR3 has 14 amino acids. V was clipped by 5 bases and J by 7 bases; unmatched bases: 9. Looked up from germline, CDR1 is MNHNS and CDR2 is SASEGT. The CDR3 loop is CASSWDRKTSGYTF. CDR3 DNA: TGTGCCAGCAGTTGGGACAGGAAAACTTCTGGCTACACCTTC.

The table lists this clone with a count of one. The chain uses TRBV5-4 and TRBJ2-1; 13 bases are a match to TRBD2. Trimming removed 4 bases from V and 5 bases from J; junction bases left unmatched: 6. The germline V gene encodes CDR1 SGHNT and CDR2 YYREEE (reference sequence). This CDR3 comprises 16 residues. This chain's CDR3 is CASSARLAGGDNEQFF. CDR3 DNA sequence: TGTGCCAGCAGCGCGAGACTAGCGGGAGGTGACAATGAGCAGTTCTTC.

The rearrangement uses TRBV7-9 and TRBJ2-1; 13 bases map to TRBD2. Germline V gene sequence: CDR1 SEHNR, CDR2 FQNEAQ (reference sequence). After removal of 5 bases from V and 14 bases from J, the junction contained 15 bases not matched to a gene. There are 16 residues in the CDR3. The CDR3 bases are TGTGCCAGCAGCCCAATCGGACTAGCGGGAGCGGGGCCTGAGTTCTTC. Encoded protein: CASSPIGLAGAGPEFF. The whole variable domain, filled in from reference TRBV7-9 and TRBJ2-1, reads DTGVSQNPRHKITKRGQNVTFRCDPISEHNRLYWYRQTLGQGPEFLTYFQNEAQLEKSRLLSDRFSAERPKGSFSTLEIQRTEQGDSAMYLCASSPIGLAGAGPEFFGPGTRLTVL.

The chain's CDR3 is CASSGDRGRDTQYF. As DNA, the CDR3 is TGTGCCAGCAGTGGAGACAGGGGGCGAGATACGCAGTATTTT. This chain uses TRBV2 with TRBJ2-3, with 10 positions matching TRBD1. The CDR3 totals 14 residues. Trimming cost V 4 bases and J 5 bases; bases outside gene matches: 3. Germline CDR1 is SNHLY and CDR2 is FYNNEI.

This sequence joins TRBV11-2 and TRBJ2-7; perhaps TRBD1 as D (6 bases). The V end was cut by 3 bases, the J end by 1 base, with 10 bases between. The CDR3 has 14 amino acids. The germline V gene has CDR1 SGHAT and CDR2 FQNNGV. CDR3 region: CASSFRGTSYEQYF. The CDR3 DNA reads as TGTGCCAGCAGCTTCAGGGGAACTTCCTACGAGCAGTACTTC.

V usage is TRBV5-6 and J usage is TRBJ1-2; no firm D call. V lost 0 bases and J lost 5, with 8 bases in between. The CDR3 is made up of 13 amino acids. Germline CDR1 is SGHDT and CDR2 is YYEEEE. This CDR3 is CASSLGRNYGYTF. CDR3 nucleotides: TGTGCCAGCAGCTTGGGCAGAAATTATGGCTACACCTTC.

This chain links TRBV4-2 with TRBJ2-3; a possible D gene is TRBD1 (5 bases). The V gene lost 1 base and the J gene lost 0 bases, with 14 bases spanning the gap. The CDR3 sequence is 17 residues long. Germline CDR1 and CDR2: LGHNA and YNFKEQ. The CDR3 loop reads CASSQGLLGASTDTQYF. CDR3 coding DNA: TGTGCCAGCAGCCAAGGACTCTTAGGGGCTAGCACAGATACGCAGTATTTT.

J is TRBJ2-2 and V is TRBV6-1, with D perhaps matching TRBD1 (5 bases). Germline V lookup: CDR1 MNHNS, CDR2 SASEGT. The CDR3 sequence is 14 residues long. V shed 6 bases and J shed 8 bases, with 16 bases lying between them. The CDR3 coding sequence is TGTGCCAGCAGGACCACAGGTGCTTGGGGGGAGCTGTTTTTT. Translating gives CASRTTGAWGELFF.

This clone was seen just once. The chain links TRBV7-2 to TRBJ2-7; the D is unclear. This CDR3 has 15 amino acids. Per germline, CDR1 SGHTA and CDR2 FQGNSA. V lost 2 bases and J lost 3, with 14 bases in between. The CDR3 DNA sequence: TGTGCCAGCAGCTTATTTCCCCCGCGAGTCTACGAGCAGTACTTC. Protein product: CASSLFPPRVYEQYF.

CDR3 in amino acids: CASSSRQNYNEQFF. The DNA for the CDR3 is TGTGCCAGCAGCTCGAGACAGAATTACAATGAGCAGTTCTTC. The gene calls are TRBV7-2 and TRBJ2-1, with D possibly TRBD1 on 5 matching bases. Germline V gene lookup returns CDR1 SGHTA and CDR2 FQGNSA. The V end lost 4 bases, the J end lost 4 bases, and 11 bases lay between the germline ends. This CDR3 spans 14 amino acids.

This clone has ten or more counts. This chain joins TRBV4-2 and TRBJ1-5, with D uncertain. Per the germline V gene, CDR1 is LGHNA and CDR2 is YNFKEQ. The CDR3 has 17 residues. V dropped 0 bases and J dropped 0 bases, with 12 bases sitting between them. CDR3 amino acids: CASSQDRERISNQPQHF. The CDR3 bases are TGTGCCAGCAGCCAAGATCGGGAGCGGATTAGCAATCAGCCCCAGCATTTT.

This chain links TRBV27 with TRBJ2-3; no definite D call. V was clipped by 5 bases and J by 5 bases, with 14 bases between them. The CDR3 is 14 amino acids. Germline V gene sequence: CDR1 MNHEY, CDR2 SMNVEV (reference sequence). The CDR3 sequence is CASSAIPSGDTQYF. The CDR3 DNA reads TGTGCCAGCAGTGCCATCCCCTCGGGAGATACGCAGTATTTT.

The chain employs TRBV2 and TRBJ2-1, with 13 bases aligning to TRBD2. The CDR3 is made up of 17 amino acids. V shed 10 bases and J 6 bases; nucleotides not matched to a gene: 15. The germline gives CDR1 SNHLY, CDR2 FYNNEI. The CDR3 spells CATHPGLAGMRFNEQFF. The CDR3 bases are TGTGCCACCCACCCGGGACTAGCGGGGATGAGGTTCAATGAGCAGTTCTTC.

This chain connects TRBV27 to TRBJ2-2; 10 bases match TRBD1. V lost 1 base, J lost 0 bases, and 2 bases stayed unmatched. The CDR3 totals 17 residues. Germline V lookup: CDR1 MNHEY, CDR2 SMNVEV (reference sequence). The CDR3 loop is CASSLFGTGANTGELFF. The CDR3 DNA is TGTGCCAGCAGTTTATTTGGGACAGGGGCGAACACCGGGGAGCTGTTTTTT.

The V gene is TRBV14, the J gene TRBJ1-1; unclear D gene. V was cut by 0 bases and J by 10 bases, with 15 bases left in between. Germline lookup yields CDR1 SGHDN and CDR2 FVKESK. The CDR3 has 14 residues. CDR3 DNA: TGTGCCAGCAGCCAAGAAGTCAGCAAGGGAGGAGCTTTCTTT. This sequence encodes CASSQEVSKGGAFF.

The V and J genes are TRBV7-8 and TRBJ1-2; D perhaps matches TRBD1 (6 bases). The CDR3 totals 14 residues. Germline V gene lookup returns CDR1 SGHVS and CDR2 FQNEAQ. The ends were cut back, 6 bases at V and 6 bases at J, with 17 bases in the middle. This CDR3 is CASRPRTEVHGYTF. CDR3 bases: TGTGCCAGCAGACCTAGGACAGAAGTGCATGGCTACACCTTC.

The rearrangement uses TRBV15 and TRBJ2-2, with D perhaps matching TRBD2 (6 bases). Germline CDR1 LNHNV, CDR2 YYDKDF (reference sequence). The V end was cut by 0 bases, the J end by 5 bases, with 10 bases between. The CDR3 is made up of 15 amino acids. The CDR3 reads CATSREWLATGELFF. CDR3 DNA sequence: TGTGCCACCAGCAGAGAATGGCTAGCGACCGGGGAGCTGTTTTTT. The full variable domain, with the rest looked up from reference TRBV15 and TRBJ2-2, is DAMVIQNPRYQVTQFGKPVTLSCSQTLNHNVMYWYQQKSSQAPKLLFHYYDKDFNNEADTPDNFQSRRPNTSFCFLDIRSPGLGDTAMYLCATSREWLATGELFFGEGSRLTVL.

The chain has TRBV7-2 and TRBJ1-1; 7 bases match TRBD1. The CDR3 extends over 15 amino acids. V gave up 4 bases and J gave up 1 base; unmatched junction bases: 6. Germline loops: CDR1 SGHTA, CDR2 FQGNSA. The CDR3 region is CASSSQDRPNTEAFF. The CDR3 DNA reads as TGTGCCAGCAGCTCTCAGGACAGGCCGAACACTGAAGCTTTCTTT. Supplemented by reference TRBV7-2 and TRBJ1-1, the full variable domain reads GAGVSQSPSNKVTEKGKDVELRCDPISGHTALYWYRQSLGQGLEFLIYFQGNSAPDKSGLPSDRFSAERTGGSVSTLTIQRTQQEDSAVYLCASSSQDRPNTEAFFGQGTRLTVV.

CDR3 region: CAINGRGFSTDTQYF. CDR3 DNA sequence: TGTGCCATCAATGGCAGAGGATTTTCCACAGATACGCAGTATTTT. The chain is built from TRBV10-3 and TRBJ2-3; D is undetermined. Trimming removed 7 bases from V and 2 bases from J, with 16 bases in between. The germline gives CDR1 ENHRY, CDR2 SYGVKD. The CDR3 loop spans 15 amino acids.

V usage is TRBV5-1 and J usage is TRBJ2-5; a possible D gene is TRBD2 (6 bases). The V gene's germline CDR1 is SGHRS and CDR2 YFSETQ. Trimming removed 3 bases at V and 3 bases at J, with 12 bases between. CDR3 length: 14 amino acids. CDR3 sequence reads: CASSSRGGEETQYF. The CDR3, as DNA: TGCGCCAGCAGCTCAAGAGGAGGGGAAGAGACCCAGTACTTC.

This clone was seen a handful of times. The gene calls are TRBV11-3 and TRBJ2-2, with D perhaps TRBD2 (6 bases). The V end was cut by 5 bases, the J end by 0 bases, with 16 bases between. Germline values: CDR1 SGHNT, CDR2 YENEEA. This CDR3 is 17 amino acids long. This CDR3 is CASSPRVGLPNTGELFF. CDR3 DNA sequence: TGTGCCAGCAGCCCCAGGGTGGGACTTCCGAACACCGGGGAGCTGTTTTTT.

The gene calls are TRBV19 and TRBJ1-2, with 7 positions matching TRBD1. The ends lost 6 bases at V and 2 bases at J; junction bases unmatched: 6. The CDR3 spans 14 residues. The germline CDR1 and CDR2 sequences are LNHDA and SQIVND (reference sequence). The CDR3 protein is CASRATGLNYGYTF. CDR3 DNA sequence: TGTGCCAGTAGGGCGACAGGGCTGAACTATGGCTACACCTTC.

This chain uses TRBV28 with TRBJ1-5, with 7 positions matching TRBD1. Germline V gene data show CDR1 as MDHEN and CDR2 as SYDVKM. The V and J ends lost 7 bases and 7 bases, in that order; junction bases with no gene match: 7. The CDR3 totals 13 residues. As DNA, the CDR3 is TGTGCCAGCAAGCGACAGGGAAGGCAGCCCCAGCATTTT. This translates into CASKRQGRQPQHF.

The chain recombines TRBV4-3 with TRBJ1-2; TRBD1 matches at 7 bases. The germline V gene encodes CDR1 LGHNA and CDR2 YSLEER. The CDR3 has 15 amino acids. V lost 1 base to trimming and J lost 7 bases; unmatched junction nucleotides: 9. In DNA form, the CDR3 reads TGCGCCAGCAGCCAAGTGGAAGGGGGCGCCTCTGGCTACACCTTC. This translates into CASSQVEGGASGYTF.